This T cell receptor (beta chain) was captured in a study of blood T cell repertoires in COVID-19. Overall study context: Collection of acute and convalescent COVID-19 samples took place in the United States, Italy and Spain.

The J segment lost 7 bases and the V segment lost 7 bases, leaving 11 bases of the junction unmatched. The CDR3 sequence is 14 residues long. Germline CDR1 is SGHTA and CDR2 is FQGNSA. Only in-frame clones appear in the TCRdb table, and some are missing; sequencing was by immunoSEQ multiplex PCR. The sample yields 200,000 to 250,000 clones, roughly 90% seen once. Participant ages covered about 18 to 95 years across 25 or so US areas. Cohorts were determined from participant-reported clinical history. The specimen sequenced was PBMCs or T cells enriched from blood (not recorded which). The receptor was derived from a woman aged 45-59 years in a cohort exposed to, infected with or recovered from COVID-19 (not recorded which). The chain links TRBV7-2 to TRBJ1-2; TRBD1 matches 8 bases. The CDR3 region is CASTLNAGGFGYTF. CDR3 in DNA: TGTGCCAGCACCCTAAATGCAGGGGGCTTTGGCTACACCTTC.